The 8 T cell receptor beta chains reported below all come from one sample, sequenced in a study of cytomegalovirus exposure and HLA in healthy donors. It was with 60 Vbeta and 13 Jbeta primers that the PCR ran. The protocol was immunoSEQ multiplex PCR, while the TCRdb copy is restricted to in-frame clones and leaves out a portion. The data show roughly 6,200 clones, under 60% seen once. Sequencing input: PBMCs. These TCRs come from a man aged 25 to 40 in good health and CMV-seropositive.

The V and J genes are TRBV18 and TRBJ2-5; D is unclear. This CDR3 is 14 amino acids long. The V and J ends lost 3 bases and 4 bases respectively, with 12 bases between them. The germline V gene has CDR1 KGHSH and CDR2 LQKENI. CDR3: CASSPNLAGETQYF. The CDR3 DNA reads as TGTGCCAGCTCACCGAATTTGGCAGGAGAGACCCAGTACTTC.

V and J are TRBV7-8 and TRBJ1-5, with D unclear. The germline V gene has CDR1 SGHVS and CDR2 FQNEAQ. CDR3 length: 14 residues. V gave up 5 bases and J gave up 5 bases, with 13 bases separating them. The chain's CDR3 is CASSRPGSYQPQHF. CDR3 in DNA: TGTGCCAGCAGCCGCCCCGGGAGTTATCAGCCCCAGCATTTT.

This clone was seen a few times. J is TRBJ2-7 and V is TRBV6-5; 7 nucleotides line up with TRBD1. Trimming took 5 bases from V and 3 from J; bases not matched to a gene: 4. Germline-derived CDR1 and CDR2 are MNHEY and SVGAGI. The CDR3 has 13 residues. The CDR3 DNA reads TGTGCCAGCAGTAATCCAGGGGGCTACGAGCAGTACTTC. Translation: CASSNPGGYEQYF.

V is TRBV9 and J is TRBJ2-5; TRBD1 matches 10 bases. Per the germline V gene, CDR1 is SGDLS and CDR2 is YYNGEE. The CDR3 extends over 14 amino acids. V lost 4 bases and J lost 5; bases outside the gene matches: 5. CDR3 in amino acids: CASSRGQGWETQYF. DNA for the CDR3: TGTGCCAGCAGCCGGGGACAGGGGTGGGAGACCCAGTACTTC.

The gene calls are TRBV4-3 and TRBJ2-3; perhaps TRBD2 as D (5 bases). V was pared by 0 bases and J by 6 bases, with 13 bases between. The length of the CDR3 is 15 residues. The V gene's germline CDR1 is LGHNA and CDR2 YSLEER. CDR3 nucleotide sequence: TGCGCCAGCAGCCAAGAGGGGAGCAGGTCTGATACGCAGTATTTT. This codes for CASSQEGSRSDTQYF.

The chain links TRBV9 to TRBJ1-1, with TRBD1 identical over 8 bases. This CDR3 is 15 amino acids long. Germline trimming cut 4 bases from V and 1 base from J; bases unmatched to any gene: 6. Germline CDR1 is SGDLS and CDR2 is YYNGEE. The CDR3 DNA reads TGTGCCAGCAGCCCCCGTGGACAGGGGAACACTGAAGCTTTCTTT. Amino acids: CASSPRGQGNTEAFF. Full variable domain (outside the CDR3, taken from reference TRBV9 and TRBJ1-1): DSGVTQTPKHLITATGQRVTLRCSPRSGDLSVYWYQQSLDQGLQFLIQYYNGEERAKGNILERFSAQQFPDLHSELNLSSLELGDSALYFCASSPRGQGNTEAFFGQGTRLTVV.

This clone was found a few times. V usage is TRBV28 and J usage is TRBJ1-1, with a possible D match to TRBD1 (6 bases). Germline values: CDR1 MDHEN, CDR2 SYDVKM. V was pared by 6 bases and J by 4 bases, with 12 bases between. The CDR3 length is 13 residues. The CDR3 spells CASSPPTGTEAFF. The DNA of the CDR3 is TGTGCCAGCAGCCCCCCGACAGGCACTGAAGCTTTCTTT.

This chain links TRBV7-2 with TRBJ2-7; D ambiguous. Trimming removed 1 base from V and 0 bases from J, with 7 bases in between. Per germline, CDR1 SGHTA and CDR2 FQGNSA. The CDR3 is made up of 14 amino acids. DNA of the CDR3: TGTGCCAGCAGCTTAGAAAGGAGCTCCTACGAGCAGTACTTC. The encoded protein is CASSLERSSYEQYF.